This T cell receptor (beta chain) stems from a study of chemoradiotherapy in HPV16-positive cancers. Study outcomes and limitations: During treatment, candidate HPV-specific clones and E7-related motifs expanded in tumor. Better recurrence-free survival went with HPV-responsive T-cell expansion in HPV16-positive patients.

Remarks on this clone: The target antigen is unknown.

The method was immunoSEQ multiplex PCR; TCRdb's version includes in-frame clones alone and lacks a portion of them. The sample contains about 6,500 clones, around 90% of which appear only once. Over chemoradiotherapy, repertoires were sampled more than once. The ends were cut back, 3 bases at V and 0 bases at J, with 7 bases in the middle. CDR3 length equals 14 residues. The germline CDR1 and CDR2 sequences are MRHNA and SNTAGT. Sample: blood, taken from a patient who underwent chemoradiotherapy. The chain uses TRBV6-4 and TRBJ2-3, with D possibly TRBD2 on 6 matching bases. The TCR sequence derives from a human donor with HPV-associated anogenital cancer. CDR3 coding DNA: TGTGCCAGCAGTGAGGGGACTAGCACAGATACGCAGTATTTT. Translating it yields CASSEGTSTDTQYF.